This TCR beta chain appears in the sequencing data of a study of regulatory T cells in long-lasting Graves disease. This clonotype has a count of ten or more. As for time point: newly diagnosed GD, antithyroid drugs for less than 3 months. PBMC RNA was the source of the TCR library. Trimming left V 0 bases short and J 1 base short, with 13 bases between. Germline CDR1 DFQATT, CDR2 SNEGSKA (reference sequence). The CDR3 loop spans 16 amino acids. HTBI primers from iRepertoire and Arm-PCR of CDR3 regions yielded the TCR beta libraries. One entry per CDR3 protein, called by TCRdb with MiXCR from the multiplex PCR reads. This repertoire shows 400,000 to 550,000 distinct CDR3 sequences, about 15% found once; its top ten account for roughly 17%. These same data were also listed under a study on T cells in Graves' hyperthyroidism and ophthalmopathy.

The sequences come from peripheral blood mononuclear cells (PBMCs), collected at new diagnosis, from a patient treated with antithyroid drugs. This rearrangement joins TRBV20-1 to TRBJ1-5; TRBD1 is a possible D gene (5 bases). The clonotype comes from a woman between 25 and 40 years old with Graves disease. CDR3 loop: CSARDEGQLSNQPQHF. The CDR3 DNA is TGCAGTGCTAGAGATGAGGGGCAGTTAAGCAATCAGCCCCAGCATTTT.